Following are 32 T cell receptor beta chains from one sample sequenced in a study of shared clonotypes between healthy human individuals. The method was immunoSEQ multiplex PCR; TCRdb's version includes in-frame clones alone and lacks a portion of them. Of about a million clones in the sample, around three quarters were seen once. The specimen sequenced was memory CD4+ T cells from PBMCs. Regarding subset: CD45RA-negative fraction. Every receptor here comes from a young man in good health. Some clones in this sample may be carry-over from other donors' samples.

On this clone itself: Different DNA sequences within this sample yield the same CDR3. This chain uses TRBV30 with TRBJ2-1; TRBD2 matches 7 bases. This CDR3 is 13 amino acids long. Germline-derived CDR1 and CDR2 are GTSNPN and SVGIG (reference sequence). After removal of 1 base from V and 7 bases from J, the junction contained 4 bases not matched to a gene. The CDR3, as DNA: TGTGCCTGGAGTGGTCTGGGAGGGAATGAGCAGTTCTTC. It yields the protein CAWSGLGGNEQFF. Combining the CDR3 with reference TRBV30 and TRBJ2-1 gives the whole variable domain SQTIHQWPATLVQPVGSPLSLECTVEGTSNPNLYWYRQAAGRGLQLLFYSVGIGQISSEVPQNLSASRPQDRQFILSSKKLLLSDSGFYLCAWSGLGGNEQFFGPGTRLTVL.

This clone was observed a single time. The gene calls are TRBV27 and TRBJ1-1; 9 positions match TRBD1. Trimming removed 6 bases from V and 3 bases from J; junction bases left unmatched: 14. CDR1 and CDR2 (germline): MNHEY, SMNVEV (reference sequence). There are 17 residues in the CDR3. The CDR3 protein is CASRKLTGGTGYTEAFF. In nucleotides, the CDR3 is TGTGCCAGCAGAAAGCTCACAGGGGGCACCGGGTACACTGAAGCTTTCTTT.

The chain uses TRBV15 and TRBJ1-1; D gene unclear. Germline V gene sequence: CDR1 LNHNV, CDR2 YYDKDF (reference sequence). The length of the CDR3 is 14 residues. The V end was cut by 0 bases, the J end by 8 bases, with 13 bases between. CDR3 nucleotides: TGTGCCACCAGCAGAGATCCCACCGGAGCCGAAGCTTTCTTT. Protein sequence: CATSRDPTGAEAFF.

This clone was seen only once. V and J are TRBV7-9 and TRBJ1-1; D is ambiguous. V lost 0 bases and J lost 5, with 10 bases in between. Germline lookup yields CDR1 SEHNR and CDR2 FQNEAQ (reference sequence). CDR3 length: 14 residues. The CDR3 spells CASSLAAGPTEAFF. In nucleotides, the CDR3 is TGTGCCAGCAGCTTAGCCGCCGGGCCTACTGAAGCTTTCTTT.

About this clone: Other DNA sequences within the sample encode an identical CDR3. This rearrangement joins TRBV10-2 to TRBJ1-5; no clear D. Germline V gene data show CDR1 as WSHSY and CDR2 as SAAADI. V was cut by 0 bases and J by 1 base, with 4 bases left in between. This CDR3 is 14 amino acids long. Here the CDR3 DNA reads TGCGCCAGCAGTGAGTCGAACAGCAATCAGCCCCAGCATTTT. Amino acid sequence: CASSESNSNQPQHF.

On this clone: Other nucleotide sequences from this sample produce the same CDR3. The rearrangement uses TRBV18 and TRBJ2-7; 9 nucleotides line up with TRBD1. CDR3 length: 14 amino acids. Germline CDR1 and CDR2: KGHSH and LQKENI. The V segment lost 0 bases and the J segment 4 bases; nucleotides outside the gene matches: 1. The CDR3 coding sequence is TGTGCCAGCTCACCACCGGGACAGGGTTACGAGCAGTACTTC. Translation: CASSPPGQGYEQYF.

This chain joins TRBV5-1 and TRBJ2-7; TRBD2 matches 7 bases. Looked up from germline, CDR1 is SGHRS and CDR2 is YFSETQ. V trimming: 1 base; J trimming: 3 bases; junction bases outside the gene matches: 7. The CDR3 length is 15 residues. The CDR3 nucleotides read TGCGCCAGCAGCTTGAATGCGGGGGAGGGCTACGAGCAGTACTTC. Translated, it gives CASSLNAGEGYEQYF.

Note on this clone: The sample carries other DNA sequences with the same CDR3. The chain's CDR3 is CASSLRLYGYTF. In DNA form, the CDR3 reads TGTGCCAGCAGTTTGCGGCTCTATGGCTACACCTTC. The chain recombines TRBV28 with TRBJ1-2, with unresolved D. The CDR3 contains 12 residues. CDR1 is MDHEN and CDR2 is SYDVKM in the germline V gene. Trimming pared 3 bases from V and 4 bases from J, leaving 6 bases between.

This chain uses TRBV7-9 with TRBJ1-1; no clear D gene. This CDR3 contains 17 residues. V was pared by 7 bases and J by 4 bases, with 25 bases between. Germline V gives CDR1 SEHNR, CDR2 FQNEAQ (reference sequence). The CDR3: CASTPSSLWQSSTEAFF. The CDR3 coding sequence is TGTGCCAGCACTCCTTCGTCCCTTTGGCAGTCGAGCACTGAAGCTTTCTTT.

This clone was seen ten or more times. The genes are TRBV7-3 and TRBJ2-5; D remains ambiguous. Germline V lookup: CDR1 SGHTA, CDR2 FQGTGA. There are 13 residues in the CDR3. V lost 4 bases and J lost 7, with 13 bases in between. CDR3 residues: CASSSYESGTQYF. The CDR3 region has the DNA TGTGCCAGCAGCTCGTACGAATCAGGGACCCAGTACTTC. Based on the CDR3 plus reference TRBV7-3 and TRBJ2-5, the full variable domain is GAGVSQTPSNKVTEKGKYVELRCDPISGHTALYWYRQSLGQGPEFLIYFQGTGAADDSGLPNDRFFAVRPEGSVSTLKIQRTERGDSAVYLCASSSYESGTQYFGPGTRLLVL.

This CDR3 is CASSHARHPQCAGELFF. The CDR3, as DNA: TGCGCCAGCAGTCACGCTCGACACCCCCAATGTGCCGGGGAGCTGTTTTTT. The rearrangement joins TRBV23-1 to TRBJ2-2; D is uncertain. TRBV23-1 is an open reading frame whose function is uncertain. The CDR3 spans 17 residues. Trimming took off 3 bases at V and 6 bases at J, with 20 bases between the two ends.

The chain links TRBV6-6 to TRBJ1-4; D may be TRBD1 (6 bases). Germline loops: CDR1 MNHNY, CDR2 SVGAGI (reference sequence). This CDR3 is built from 15 residues. The ends were cut back, 4 bases at V and 5 bases at J, with 14 bases in the middle. CDR3 bases: TGTGCCAGCAGTTCCCCGGGACAAGGGAATGAAAAACTGTTTTTT. Its translation is CASSSPGQGNEKLFF.

This chain uses TRBV28 with TRBJ2-1; 9 bases map to TRBD2. The CDR3 is 15 amino acids. With 6 bases clipped from V and 6 bases from J, the junction kept 9 bases outside the gene matches. The V gene's germline CDR1 is MDHEN and CDR2 SYDVKM. The CDR3 DNA reads as TGTGCCAGCAGACCTCGGGGTAGCGGGAGCAATGAGCAGTTCTTC. Translation: CASRPRGSGSNEQFF.

J is TRBJ1-2 and V is TRBV15; 8 bases fit TRBD1. Trimming cost V 3 bases and J 8 bases; bases outside gene matches: 14. This CDR3 has 16 residues. The germline V gene encodes CDR1 LNHNV and CDR2 YYDKDF (reference sequence). The CDR3 is CATSREKQGEGNGYTF. The CDR3 DNA sequence: TGTGCCACCAGCAGGGAAAAACAGGGGGAGGGGAACGGCTACACCTTC. Full variable domain (outside the CDR3, taken from reference TRBV15 and TRBJ1-2): DAMVIQNPRYQVTQFGKPVTLSCSQTLNHNVMYWYQQKSSQAPKLLFHYYDKDFNNEADTPDNFQSRRPNTSFCFLDIRSPGLGDTAMYLCATSREKQGEGNGYTFGSGTRLTVV.

This clone has only one observation. The J gene is TRBJ2-1, the V gene TRBV12-5, with D unresolved. Trimming pared 7 bases from V and 3 bases from J, leaving 10 bases between. The CDR3 is 13 residues long. Looked up from germline, CDR1 is LGHNT and CDR2 is FRNRAP. CDR3 in DNA: TGTGCTAGTGCGCGGTCTAGCTACAATGAGCAGTTCTTC. Residues: CASARSSYNEQFF. Complete variable domain (other parts from reference TRBV12-5 and TRBJ2-1): DARVTQTPRHKVTEMGQEVTMRCQPILGHNTVFWYRQTMMQGLELLAYFRNRAPLDDSGMPKDRFSAEMPDATLATLKIQPSEPRDSAVYFCASARSSYNEQFFGPGTRLTVL.

The gene calls are TRBV7-8 and TRBJ1-5; a weak D match, TRBD1 (5 bases). CDR3 length equals 16 residues. The V gene lost 1 base and the J gene lost 2 bases, with 12 bases spanning the gap. Germline CDR1 is SGHVS and CDR2 is FQNEAQ. CDR3 residues: CASSLVAGWGNQPQHF. CDR3 coding DNA: TGTGCCAGCAGCTTAGTTGCAGGGTGGGGCAATCAGCCCCAGCATTTT.

The gene calls are TRBV11-2 and TRBJ2-5; 7 bases line up with TRBD2. J lost 6 bases, V lost 2 bases, and 12 bases had no gene match. The CDR3 runs 16 residues. Germline V gives CDR1 SGHAT, CDR2 FQNNGV. DNA for the CDR3: TGTGCCAGCAGCTTATCAAGCGGGACGTTCCCCAAGACCCAGTACTTC. Residues: CASSLSSGTFPKTQYF.

The chain joins TRBV11-1 to TRBJ2-5; weak D call: TRBD2 (6 bases). Germline lookup yields CDR1 SGHAT and CDR2 FQDESV (reference sequence). Trimming took 5 bases from V and 11 from J, leaving 21 bases between them. CDR3 size: 14 residues. The CDR3 region is CASSHVTGLHVQYF. The CDR3 region has the DNA TGTGCCAGCAGCCATGTCACGGGACTCCACGTGCAGTACTTC.

This clone was detected ten times or more. The CDR3 DNA reads TGTGCCAGCAGTGATCGACCGGGACAGAGCTCCTACGAGCAGTACTTC. Amino acids: CASSDRPGQSSYEQYF. The chain is built from TRBV2 and TRBJ2-7; TRBD1 aligns across 7 bases. This CDR3 is 16 amino acids long. Germline V gene sequence: CDR1 SNHLY, CDR2 FYNNEI. The trim removed 3 bases at V and 0 bases at J, leaving 8 bases unmatched.

The V gene is TRBV21-1, the J gene TRBJ1-2; the table's TRBD1 call for D was not verified on the DNA. TRBV21-1 is an annotated pseudogene. CDR3 length: 16 residues. The CDR3 DNA sequence: TGTGCCAGCAGCAAAGAGGCTGGAGACAGGGTAACGCGGTACACCTTC. This gives the protein CASSKEAGDRVTRYTF.

A remark on this clone: Other DNA sequences in the same sample also yield this CDR3. The J gene is TRBJ2-3, the V gene TRBV10-2; D is perhaps TRBD2 (6 bases). V was shortened by 8 bases and J by 2 bases, with 8 bases between the two germline ends. There are 12 residues in the CDR3. From germline, CDR1 is WSHSY and CDR2 SAAADI. This CDR3 is CASREPTDTQYF. CDR3 nucleotides: TGCGCCAGCCGGGAGCCCACAGATACGCAGTATTTT.

This clone was seen more than once but under ten times. The J gene is TRBJ1-1, the V gene TRBV7-9; weak D call: TRBD1 (6 bases). Between the trimmed V and J ends, which lost 5 bases and 7 bases, there was a span of 17 bases. From germline, CDR1 is SEHNR and CDR2 FQNEAQ (reference sequence). CDR3 length: 14 residues. The CDR3 protein is CASSATGMRSEAFF. CDR3 DNA sequence: TGTGCCAGCAGCGCCACAGGGATGAGGAGTGAAGCTTTCTTT.

CDR3: CASSPSNRGASGANVLTF. DNA of the CDR3: TGTGCCAGCAGTCCCTCAAACAGGGGAGCCTCTGGGGCCAACGTCCTGACTTTC. The V gene is TRBV28, the J gene TRBJ2-6; 7 bases fit TRBD1. The V segment lost 5 bases and the J segment 0 bases; nucleotides outside the gene matches: 10. Germline V gives CDR1 MDHEN, CDR2 SYDVKM. The CDR3 has 18 amino acids. Drawing the rest from reference TRBV28 and TRBJ2-6, the complete variable domain is DVKVTQSSRYLVKRTGEKVFLECVQDMDHENMFWYRQDPGLGLRLIYFSYDVKMKEKGDIPEGYSVSREKKERFSLILESASTNQTSMYLCASSPSNRGASGANVLTFGAGSRLTVL.

The V and J genes are TRBV9 and TRBJ2-7; no definite D call. The CDR3 has 14 residues. Trimming removed 4 bases from V and 1 base from J, with 12 bases in between. The germline V gene encodes CDR1 SGDLS and CDR2 YYNGEE. Here the CDR3 reads CASSPRESSYEQYF. The CDR3 DNA reads TGTGCCAGCAGCCCCCGAGAGTCTTCCTACGAGCAGTACTTC.

The rearrangement links TRBV5-4 to TRBJ2-7; possibly TRBD1 for D (5 bases). The CDR3 runs 15 residues. Germline CDR1 and CDR2: SGHNT and YYREEE (reference sequence). V was trimmed by 0 bases and J by 6 bases, leaving 16 bases between them. CDR3 region: CASSLAAARAVEQYF. CDR3 nucleotide sequence: TGTGCCAGCAGCTTGGCGGCAGCCAGGGCGGTCGAGCAGTACTTC.

The chain couples TRBV30 to TRBJ1-4; a possible D gene is TRBD1 (6 bases). This CDR3 region has 17 residues. CDR1 is GTSNPN and CDR2 is SVGIG in the germline V gene (reference sequence). With 2 bases removed from V and 2 bases from J, the gap between germline ends came to 18 bases. CDR3 DNA: TGTGCCTGGAGTCCCCCATGGACAGTTGGCACTAATGAAAAACTGTTTTTT. Its translation is CAWSPPWTVGTNEKLFF. The full variable domain, its missing parts supplied by reference TRBV30 and TRBJ1-4, is SQTIHQWPATLVQPVGSPLSLECTVEGTSNPNLYWYRQAAGRGLQLLFYSVGIGQISSEVPQNLSASRPQDRQFILSSKKLLLSDSGFYLCAWSPPWTVGTNEKLFFGSGTQLSVL.

This clone was seen just once. Other DNA sequences of this sample code for an identical CDR3. J is TRBJ2-5 and V is TRBV30; perhaps TRBD1 as D (5 bases). In germline, CDR1 is GTSNPN, CDR2 SVGIG (reference sequence). This CDR3 has 13 residues. Trimming cost V 1 base and J 5 bases, with 11 bases left between them. In nucleotides, the CDR3 is TGTGCCTGGAGTGGGTCAGGGTTGGAGACCCAGTACTTC. This translates into CAWSGSGLETQYF.

Only one count was recorded for this clone. The gene calls are TRBV7-9 and TRBJ2-1; no reliable D call. CDR1 is SEHNR, CDR2 FQNEAQ, per germline (reference sequence). The CDR3 totals 13 residues. Between the trimmed V and J ends, which lost 3 bases and 7 bases, there was a span of 10 bases. The DNA for the CDR3 is TGTGCCAGCAGCTTGTTTTTTGGGAATGAGCAGTTCTTC. This encodes CASSLFFGNEQFF.

V and J are TRBV21-1 and TRBJ1-5; the table names TRBD1, a call not compared with the DNA. TRBV21-1 constitutes a pseudogene. The CDR3 is 16 amino acids. CDR3 nucleotides: TGTGCCAGCAGCAAAGAGACAGGGGGCTGCAATCAGCCCCAGCATTTT. Its protein is CASSKETGGCNQPQHF.

Remarks on this clone: The sample carries other DNA sequences with the same CDR3. DNA for the CDR3: TGCGCCAGCAGCCGGGGACAGGGCTACGAGCAGTACTTC. Translation gives CASSRGQGYEQYF. V usage is TRBV5-1 and J usage is TRBJ2-7; 9 nucleotides line up with TRBD1. This CDR3 is built from 13 residues. Germline V gives CDR1 SGHRS, CDR2 YFSETQ. V was clipped by 4 bases and J by 3 bases; unmatched bases: 2.

This clone was seen more than once but under ten times. The chain links TRBV5-1 to TRBJ2-5, with D tentatively TRBD1 (6 bases). The CDR3 runs to 13 residues. V lost 3 bases, J lost 2 bases, and 8 bases lay in between. Per the germline V gene, CDR1 is SGHRS and CDR2 is YFSETQ. CDR3 region: CASSYGQQETQYF. CDR3 nucleotide sequence: TGCGCCAGCAGCTATGGACAGCAAGAGACCCAGTACTTC.

The gene calls are TRBV7-2 and TRBJ2-3; possibly TRBD2 for D (6 bases). V was pared by 3 bases and J by 2 bases, with 15 bases between. Per the germline V gene, CDR1 is SGHTA and CDR2 is FQGNSA. CDR3 size: 16 residues. The chain's CDR3 is CASSFGLSRATDTQYF. For the CDR3, the DNA is TGTGCCAGCAGCTTCGGACTATCACGGGCCACAGATACGCAGTATTTT.